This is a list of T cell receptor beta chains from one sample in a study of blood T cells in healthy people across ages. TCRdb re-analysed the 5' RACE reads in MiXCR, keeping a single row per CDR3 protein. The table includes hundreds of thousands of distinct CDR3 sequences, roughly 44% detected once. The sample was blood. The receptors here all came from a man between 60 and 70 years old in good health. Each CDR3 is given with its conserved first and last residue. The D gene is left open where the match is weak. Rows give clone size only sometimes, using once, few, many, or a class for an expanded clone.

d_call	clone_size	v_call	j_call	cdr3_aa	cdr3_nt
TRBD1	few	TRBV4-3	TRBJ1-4	CASSLHGQGEKLFF	TGCGCCAGCAGCCTACATGGACAGGGTGAAAAACTGTTTTTT
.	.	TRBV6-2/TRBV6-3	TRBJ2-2	CASRDTFNTGELFF	TGTGCCAGCCGGGACACATTCAACACCGGGGAGCTGTTTTTT
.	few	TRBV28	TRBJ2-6	CASLILRTVHSGANVLTF	TGTGCCAGCCTCATACTACGGACAGTCCACTCTGGGGCCAACGTCCTGACTTTC
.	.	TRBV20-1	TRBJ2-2	CSARGGPLSTGELFF	TGCAGTGCTAGAGGAGGCCCCCTGTCCACCGGGGAGCTGTTTTTT
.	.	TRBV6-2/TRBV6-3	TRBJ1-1	CASSYTGENTEAFF	TGTGCCAGCAGTTACACAGGAGAAAACACTGAAGCTTTCTTT
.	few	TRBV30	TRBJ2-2	CAWSSMGTNTGELFF	TGTGCCTGGAGCTCGATGGGGACGAACACCGGGGAGCTGTTTTTT
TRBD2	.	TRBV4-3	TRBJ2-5	CASSQEITAGVETQYF	TGCGCCAGCAGCCAAGAAATCACAGCGGGGGTTGAGACCCAGTACTTC
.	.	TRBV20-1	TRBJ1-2	CSASRDDGYTF	TGCAGTGCTAGCCGGGACGATGGCTACACCTTC
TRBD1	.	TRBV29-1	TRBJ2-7	CSVDSGQGAYEQYF	TGCAGCGTTGATTCAGGACAGGGGGCCTACGAGCAGTACTTC
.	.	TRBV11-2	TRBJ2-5	CASSLGRGGQETRYF	TGTGCCAGCAGCTTAGGGCGGGGGGGACAGGAGACCCGGTACTTC
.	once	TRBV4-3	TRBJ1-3	CASSQDPRYGGGGGNTIYF	TGCGCCAGCAGCCAAGATCCACGTTATGGCGGGGGTGGGGGAAACACCATATATTTT